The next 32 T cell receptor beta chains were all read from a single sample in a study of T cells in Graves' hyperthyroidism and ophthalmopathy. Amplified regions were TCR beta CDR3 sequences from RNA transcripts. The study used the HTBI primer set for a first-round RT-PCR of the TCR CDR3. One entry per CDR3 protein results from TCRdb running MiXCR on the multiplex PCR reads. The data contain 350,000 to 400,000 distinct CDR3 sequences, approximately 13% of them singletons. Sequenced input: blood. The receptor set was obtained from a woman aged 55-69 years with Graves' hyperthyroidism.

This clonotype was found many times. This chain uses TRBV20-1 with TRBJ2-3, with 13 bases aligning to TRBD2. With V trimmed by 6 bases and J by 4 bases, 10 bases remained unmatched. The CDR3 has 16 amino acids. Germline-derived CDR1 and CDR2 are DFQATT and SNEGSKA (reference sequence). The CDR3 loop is CSATGTSGIRADTQYF. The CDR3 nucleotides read TGCAGTGCGACCGGGACTAGCGGGATCCGGGCAGATACGCAGTATTTT.

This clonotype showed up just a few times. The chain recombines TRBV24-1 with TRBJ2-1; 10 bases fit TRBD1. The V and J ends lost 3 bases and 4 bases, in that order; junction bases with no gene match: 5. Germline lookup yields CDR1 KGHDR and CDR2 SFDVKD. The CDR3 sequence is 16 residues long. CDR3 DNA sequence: TGTGCCACCAGTGATGCCGGGACAGGGGCGTACAATGAGCAGTTCTTC. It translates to CATSDAGTGAYNEQFF.

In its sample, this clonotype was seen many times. CDR3 protein: CASDSGTVYNEQFF. The CDR3 coding sequence is TGTGCCAGCGATTCCGGGACGGTCTACAATGAGCAGTTCTTC. The V call is TRBV6-1, the J call TRBJ2-1; the D gene could be TRBD1 or TRBD2 (5 bases each). The V end was cut by 8 bases, the J end by 3 bases, with 14 bases between. Looked up from germline, CDR1 is MNHNS and CDR2 is SASEGT. The CDR3 sequence is 14 residues long.

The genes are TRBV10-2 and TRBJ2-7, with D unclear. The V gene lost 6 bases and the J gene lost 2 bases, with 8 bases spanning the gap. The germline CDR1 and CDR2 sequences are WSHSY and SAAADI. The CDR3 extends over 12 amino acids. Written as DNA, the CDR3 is TGCGCCAGCAGCAGCATTGCCTACGAGCAGTACTTC. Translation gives CASSSIAYEQYF.

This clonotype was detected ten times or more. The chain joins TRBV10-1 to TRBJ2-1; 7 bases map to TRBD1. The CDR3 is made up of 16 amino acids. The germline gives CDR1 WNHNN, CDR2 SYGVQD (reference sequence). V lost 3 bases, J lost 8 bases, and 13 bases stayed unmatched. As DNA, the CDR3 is TGCGCCAGCAGTGATCGGAGGACAGGTGGTGTGGATGAGCAGTTCTTC. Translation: CASSDRRTGGVDEQFF.

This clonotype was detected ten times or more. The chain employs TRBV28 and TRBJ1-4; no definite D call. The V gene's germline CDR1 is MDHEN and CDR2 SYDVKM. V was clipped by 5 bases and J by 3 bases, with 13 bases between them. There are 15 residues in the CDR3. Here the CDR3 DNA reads TGTGCCAGCAGTCCCCCGGGTGGCCCTAATGAAAAACTGTTTTTT. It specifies CASSPPGGPNEKLFF.

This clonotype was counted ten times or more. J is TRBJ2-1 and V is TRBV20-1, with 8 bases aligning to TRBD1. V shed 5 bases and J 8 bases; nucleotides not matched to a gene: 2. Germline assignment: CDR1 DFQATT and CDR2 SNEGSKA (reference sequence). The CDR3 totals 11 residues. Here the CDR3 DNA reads TGCAGTGCTGGGACAGGCGATGAGCAGTTCTTC. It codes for CSAGTGDEQFF.

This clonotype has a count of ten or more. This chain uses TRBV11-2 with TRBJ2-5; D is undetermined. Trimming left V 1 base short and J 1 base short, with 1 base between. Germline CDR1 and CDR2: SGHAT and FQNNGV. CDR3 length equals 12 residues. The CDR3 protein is CASSLVQETQYF. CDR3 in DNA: TGTGCCAGCAGCTTAGTCCAAGAGACCCAGTACTTC.

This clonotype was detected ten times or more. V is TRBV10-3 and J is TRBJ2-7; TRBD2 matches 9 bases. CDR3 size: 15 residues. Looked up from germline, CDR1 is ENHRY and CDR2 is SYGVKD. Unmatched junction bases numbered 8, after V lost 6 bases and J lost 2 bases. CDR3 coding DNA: TGTGCCATCAGGGCGGGACTAGCTCAGACCTACGAGCAGTACTTC. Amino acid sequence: CAIRAGLAQTYEQYF.

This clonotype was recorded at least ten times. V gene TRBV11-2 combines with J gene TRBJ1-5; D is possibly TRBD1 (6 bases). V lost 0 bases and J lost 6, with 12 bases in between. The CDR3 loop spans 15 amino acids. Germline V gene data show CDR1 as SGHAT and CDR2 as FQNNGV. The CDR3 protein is CASSLDGGLVQPQHF. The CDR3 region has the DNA TGTGCCAGCAGCTTAGACGGGGGGCTGGTTCAGCCCCAGCATTTT.

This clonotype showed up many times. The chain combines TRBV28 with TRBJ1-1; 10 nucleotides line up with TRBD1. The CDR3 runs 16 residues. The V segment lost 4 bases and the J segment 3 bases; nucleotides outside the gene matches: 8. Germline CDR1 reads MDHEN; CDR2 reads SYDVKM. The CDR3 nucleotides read TGTGCCAGCAGTTCTTTCCCCGGGACAGGGGACACTGAAGCTTTCTTT. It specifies CASSSFPGTGDTEAFF.

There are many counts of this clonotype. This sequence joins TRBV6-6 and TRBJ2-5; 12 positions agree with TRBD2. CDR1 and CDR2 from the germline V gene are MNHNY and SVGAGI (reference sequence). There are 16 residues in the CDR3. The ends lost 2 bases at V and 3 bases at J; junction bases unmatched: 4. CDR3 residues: CASSYAGLAGKETQYF. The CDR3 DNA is TGTGCCAGCAGTTACGCCGGACTAGCGGGGAAAGAGACCCAGTACTTC.

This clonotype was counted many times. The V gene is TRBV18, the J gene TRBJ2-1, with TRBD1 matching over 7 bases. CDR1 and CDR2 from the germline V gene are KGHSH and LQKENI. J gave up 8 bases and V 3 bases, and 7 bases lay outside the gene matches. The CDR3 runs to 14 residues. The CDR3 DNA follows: TGTGCCAGCTCACCGCTCGACAGGGAGTATGAGCAGTTCTTC. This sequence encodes CASSPLDREYEQFF.

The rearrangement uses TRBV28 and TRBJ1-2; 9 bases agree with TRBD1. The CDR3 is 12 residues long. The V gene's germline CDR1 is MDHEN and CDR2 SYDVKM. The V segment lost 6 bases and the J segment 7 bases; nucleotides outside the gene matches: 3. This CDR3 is CASRDRGSGYTF. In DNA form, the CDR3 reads TGTGCCAGCAGGGACAGGGGTTCTGGCTACACCTTC.

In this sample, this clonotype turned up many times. CDR3 sequence: CASSLGTTPETQYF. CDR3 DNA: TGTGCCAGCAGCTTGGGGACCACTCCCGAGACCCAGTACTTC. The J gene is TRBJ2-5, the V gene TRBV7-8; possibly TRBD1 or TRBD2 for D (5 bases each). This CDR3 region has 14 residues. The germline V gene encodes CDR1 SGHVS and CDR2 FQNEAQ. V dropped 3 bases and J dropped 5 bases, with 13 bases sitting between them. Together with reference TRBV7-8 and TRBJ2-5, the CDR3 gives the full variable domain: GAGVSQSPRYKVAKRGQDVALRCDPISGHVSLFWYQQALGQGPEFLTYFQNEAQLDKSGLPSDRFFAERPEGSVSTLKIQRTQQEDSAVYLCASSLGTTPETQYFGPGTRLLVL.

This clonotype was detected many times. The CDR3 here is CASSDNGETQYF. The CDR3 DNA is TGCGCCAGCAGTGACAACGGGGAGACCCAGTACTTC. The chain links TRBV10-1 to TRBJ2-5, with D hard to call. CDR1 is WNHNN and CDR2 is SYGVQD in the germline V gene (reference sequence). The CDR3 loop spans 12 amino acids. V lost 3 bases, J lost 5 bases, and 7 bases lay in between.

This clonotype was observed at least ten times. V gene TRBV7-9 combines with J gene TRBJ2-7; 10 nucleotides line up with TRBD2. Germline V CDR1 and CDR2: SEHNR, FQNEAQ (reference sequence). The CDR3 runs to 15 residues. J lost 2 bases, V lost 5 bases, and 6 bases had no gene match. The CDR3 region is CASSSSGRRAYEQYF. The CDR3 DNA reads TGTGCCAGCAGCAGTAGCGGGAGGCGAGCCTACGAGCAGTACTTC. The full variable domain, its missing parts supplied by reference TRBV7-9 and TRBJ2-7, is DTGVSQNPRHKITKRGQNVTFRCDPISEHNRLYWYRQTLGQGPEFLTYFQNEAQLEKSRLLSDRFSAERPKGSFSTLEIQRTEQGDSAMYLCASSSSGRRAYEQYFGPGTRLTVT.

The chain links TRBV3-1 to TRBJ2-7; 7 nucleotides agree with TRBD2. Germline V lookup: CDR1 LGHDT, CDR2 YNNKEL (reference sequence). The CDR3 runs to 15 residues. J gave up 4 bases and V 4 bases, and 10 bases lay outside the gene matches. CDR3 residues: CASSPATGGWYEQYF. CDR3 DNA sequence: TGTGCCAGCAGCCCCGCGACGGGAGGTTGGTACGAGCAGTACTTC.

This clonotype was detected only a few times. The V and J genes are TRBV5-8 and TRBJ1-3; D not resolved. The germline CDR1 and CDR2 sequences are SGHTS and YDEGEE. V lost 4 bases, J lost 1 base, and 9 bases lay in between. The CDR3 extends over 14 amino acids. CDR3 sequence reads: CASSIDLSGNTIYF. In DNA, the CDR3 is TGTGCCAGCAGCATTGATTTGTCTGGAAACACCATATATTTT.

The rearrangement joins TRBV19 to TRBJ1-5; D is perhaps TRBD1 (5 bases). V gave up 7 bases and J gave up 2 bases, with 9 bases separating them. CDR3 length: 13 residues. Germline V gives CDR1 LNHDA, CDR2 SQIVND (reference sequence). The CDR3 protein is CASTTGGNQPQHF. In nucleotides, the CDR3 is TGTGCCAGTACCACGGGGGGCAATCAGCCCCAGCATTTT.

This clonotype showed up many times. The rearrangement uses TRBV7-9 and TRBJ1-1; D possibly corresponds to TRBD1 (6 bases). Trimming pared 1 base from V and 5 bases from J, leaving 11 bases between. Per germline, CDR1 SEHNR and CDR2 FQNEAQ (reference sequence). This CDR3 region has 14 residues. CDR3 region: CASSLEGGHTEAFF. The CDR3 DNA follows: TGTGCCAGCAGCTTAGAAGGGGGTCATACTGAAGCTTTCTTT. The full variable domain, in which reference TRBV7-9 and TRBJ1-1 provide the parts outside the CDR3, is DTGVSQNPRHKITKRGQNVTFRCDPISEHNRLYWYRQTLGQGPEFLTYFQNEAQLEKSRLLSDRFSAERPKGSFSTLEIQRTEQGDSAMYLCASSLEGGHTEAFFGQGTRLTVV.

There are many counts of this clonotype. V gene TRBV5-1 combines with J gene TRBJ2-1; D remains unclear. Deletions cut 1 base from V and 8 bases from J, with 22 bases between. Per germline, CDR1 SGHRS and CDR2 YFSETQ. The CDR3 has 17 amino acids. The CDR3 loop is CASSLWNGPQESDEQFF. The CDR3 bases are TGCGCCAGCAGCTTGTGGAACGGACCCCAGGAATCCGATGAGCAGTTCTTC.

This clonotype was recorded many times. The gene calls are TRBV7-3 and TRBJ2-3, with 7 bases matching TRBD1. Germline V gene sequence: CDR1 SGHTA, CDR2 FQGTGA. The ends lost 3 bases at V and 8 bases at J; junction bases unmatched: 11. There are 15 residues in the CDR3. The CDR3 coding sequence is TGTGCCAGCAGCTTGGACAGGCCGGGGCAATCTACGCAGTATTTT. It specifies CASSLDRPGQSTQYF.

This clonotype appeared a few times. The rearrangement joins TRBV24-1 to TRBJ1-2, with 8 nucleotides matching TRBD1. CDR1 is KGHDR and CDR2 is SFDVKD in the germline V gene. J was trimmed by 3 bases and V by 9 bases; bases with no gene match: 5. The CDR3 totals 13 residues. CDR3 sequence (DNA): TGTGCCACCGGACAGGGCCAGGACTATGGCTACACCTTC. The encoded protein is CATGQGQDYGYTF.

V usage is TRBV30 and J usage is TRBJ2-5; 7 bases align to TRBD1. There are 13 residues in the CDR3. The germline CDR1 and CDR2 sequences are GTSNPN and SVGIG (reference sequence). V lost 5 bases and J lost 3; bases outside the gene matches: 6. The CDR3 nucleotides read TGTGCCTGGGGCCCCGGGACAGAAGAGACCCAGTACTTC. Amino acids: CAWGPGTEETQYF.

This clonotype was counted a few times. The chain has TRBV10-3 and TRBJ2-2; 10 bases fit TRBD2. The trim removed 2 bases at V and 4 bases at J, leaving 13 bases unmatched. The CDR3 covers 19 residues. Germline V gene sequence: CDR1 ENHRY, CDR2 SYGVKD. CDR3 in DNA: TGTGCCATCAGTGAGCGGAGGAGTCTAGCGGGAGAGGGCACCGGGGAGCTGTTTTTT. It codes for CAISERRSLAGEGTGELFF.

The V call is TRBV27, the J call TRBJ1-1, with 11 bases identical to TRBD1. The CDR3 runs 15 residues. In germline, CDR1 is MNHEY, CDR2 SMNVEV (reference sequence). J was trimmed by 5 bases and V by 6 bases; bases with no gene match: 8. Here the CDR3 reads CASRGGGTGGTEAFF. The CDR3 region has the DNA TGTGCCAGCAGGGGGGGGGGGACAGGGGGGACTGAAGCTTTCTTT.

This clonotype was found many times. The CDR3 region is CASRGGAGRGYTF. Written as DNA, the CDR3 is TGTGCCAGCAGGGGAGGAGCGGGTCGGGGCTACACCTTC. The chain joins TRBV11-3 to TRBJ1-2; the D is unclear. With 6 bases removed from V and 8 bases from J, the gap between germline ends came to 16 bases. Germline CDR1 is SGHNT and CDR2 is YENEEA. The CDR3 contains 13 residues.

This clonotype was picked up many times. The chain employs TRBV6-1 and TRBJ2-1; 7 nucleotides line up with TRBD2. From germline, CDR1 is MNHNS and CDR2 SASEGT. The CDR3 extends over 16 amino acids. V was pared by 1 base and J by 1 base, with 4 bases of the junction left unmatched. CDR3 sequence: CASSEVPGGSYNEQFF. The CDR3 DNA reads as TGTGCCAGCAGTGAAGTTCCGGGAGGATCCTACAATGAGCAGTTCTTC.

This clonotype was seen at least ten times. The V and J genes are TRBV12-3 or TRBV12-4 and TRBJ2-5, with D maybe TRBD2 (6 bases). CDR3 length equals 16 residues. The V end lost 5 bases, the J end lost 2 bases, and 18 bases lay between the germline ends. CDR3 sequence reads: CASSRGLVQIQETQYF. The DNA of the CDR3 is TGTGCCAGCAGTCGGGGGTTGGTGCAGATTCAAGAGACCCAGTACTTC.

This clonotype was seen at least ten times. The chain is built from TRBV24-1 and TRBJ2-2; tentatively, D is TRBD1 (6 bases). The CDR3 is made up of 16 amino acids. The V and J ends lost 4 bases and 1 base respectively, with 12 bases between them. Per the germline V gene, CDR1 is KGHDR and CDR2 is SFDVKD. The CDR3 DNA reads TGTGCCACCAGTGACACGACAGGAGGGAACACCGGGGAGCTGTTTTTT. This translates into CATSDTTGGNTGELFF.

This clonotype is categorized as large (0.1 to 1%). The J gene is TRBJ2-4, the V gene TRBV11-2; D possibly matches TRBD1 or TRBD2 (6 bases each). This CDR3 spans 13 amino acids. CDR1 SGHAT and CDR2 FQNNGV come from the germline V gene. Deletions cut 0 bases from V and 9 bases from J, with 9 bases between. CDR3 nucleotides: TGTGCCAGCAGCTTAGAGGGGGGCAGCATTCAGTACTTC. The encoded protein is CASSLEGGSIQYF.